These 21 T cell receptor beta chains originate from one sample sequenced in a study of beta chain features in type 1 diabetes. Findings and limits, study-wide: Across all four CD4+ subsets, people with type 1 diabetes showed modestly shorter TCRB CDR3s.

The entirety of the isolated RNA underwent reverse transcription, so expressed TCRB transcripts were sequenced. This table comes from immunoSEQ multiplex PCR, and its TCRdb copy is limited to in-frame clones, with some not included. The table lists 120,000 or so clones, roughly 17% of them singletons. No antigen has been identified for these receptors. Sequenced sample: central memory CD4+ T cells from blood. All receptors derive from a man younger than 30 with type 1 diabetes.

This clone was picked up a small number of times. The chain has TRBV5-6 and TRBJ2-5; D is possibly TRBD2 (5 bases). The germline V and J ends were trimmed by 0 bases and 2 bases, with 8 bases remaining between them. This CDR3 has 14 amino acids. Germline V gene lookup returns CDR1 SGHDT and CDR2 YYEEEE. The CDR3 reads CASSLVGSQETQYF. The CDR3 DNA reads TGTGCCAGCAGCTTGGTGGGGAGTCAAGAGACCCAGTACTTC.

The chain couples TRBV29-1 to TRBJ1-1; no reliable D call. CDR3 length equals 11 residues. Trimming removed 3 bases at V and 4 bases at J, with 6 bases between. Looked up from germline, CDR1 is SQVTM and CDR2 is ANQGSEA. DNA of the CDR3: TGCAGCGTTGAGCTGGGCACTGAAGCTTTCTTT. Protein sequence: CSVELGTEAFF.

The rearrangement joins TRBV7-2 to TRBJ1-2, with D maybe TRBD1 (6 bases). Trimming removed 3 bases at V and 3 bases at J, with 11 bases between. This CDR3 has 14 amino acids. The germline V gene has CDR1 SGHTA and CDR2 FQGNSA. DNA for the CDR3: TGTGCCAGCAGCTTTGGACAGCTAGACTATGGCTACACCTTC. Amino acids: CASSFGQLDYGYTF.

This clone was detected a few times. This rearrangement joins TRBV7-9 to TRBJ1-2; D gene ambiguous. Germline CDR1 and CDR2: SEHNR and FQNEAQ (reference sequence). The CDR3 has 12 residues. The germline V and J ends were trimmed by 5 bases and 9 bases, with 13 bases remaining between them. CDR3 DNA sequence: TGTGCCAGCAGCCGGGAGGTGGATAGCTACACCTTC. This sequence encodes CASSREVDSYTF.

J is TRBJ1-5 and V is TRBV28, with TRBD1 matching 7 bases. Germline V gene lookup returns CDR1 MDHEN and CDR2 SYDVKM. Unmatched junction bases numbered 1, after V lost 3 bases and J lost 2 bases. This CDR3 has 14 residues. Here the CDR3 reads CASSFDRGNQPQHF. In DNA form, the CDR3 reads TGTGCCAGCAGTTTCGACAGGGGCAATCAGCCCCAGCATTTT.

The V gene is TRBV30, the J gene TRBJ2-2; no clear D gene. Germline loops: CDR1 GTSNPN, CDR2 SVGIG (reference sequence). With 3 bases removed from V and 6 bases from J, the gap between germline ends came to 5 bases. CDR3 length: 11 residues. CDR3 bases: TGTGCCTGGAGGTACGCCGGGGAGCTGTTTTTT. Its protein is CAWRYAGELFF.

Only a few counts were recorded for this clone. The sample holds other DNA sequences that translate to the same CDR3. The rearrangement uses TRBV10-3 and TRBJ1-5; D unclear. The CDR3 is 12 amino acids. CDR1 is ENHRY, CDR2 SYGVKD, per germline. V lost 2 bases, J lost 3 bases, and 2 bases lay in between. DNA of the CDR3: TGTGCCATCAGTGAGACCAATCAGCCCCAGCATTTT. Its protein product is CAISETNQPQHF.

This rearrangement joins TRBV10-2 to TRBJ2-1; TRBD1 might be the D (6 bases). This CDR3 has 17 amino acids. The V gene's germline CDR1 is WSHSY and CDR2 SAAADI. Trimming left V 6 bases short and J 9 bases short, with 27 bases between. As DNA, the CDR3 is TGCGCCAGCAGCGCCACTCCACAGGGTTCTATCGTTGGTGAGCAGTTCTTC. Residues: CASSATPQGSIVGEQFF.

This sequence joins TRBV4-1 and TRBJ2-3, with 8 nucleotides matching TRBD2. The CDR3 sequence is 15 residues long. Germline CDR1 and CDR2: MGHRA and YSYEKL. The V gene end was trimmed by 5 bases and the J gene end by 2 bases; junction bases not matched to a gene: 6. CDR3 sequence: CASSEREGNTDTQYF. The CDR3 DNA is TGCGCCAGCAGCGAACGGGAGGGGAACACAGATACGCAGTATTTT.

V and J are TRBV10-3 and TRBJ1-1, with TRBD1 identical over 7 bases. V shed 11 bases and J 5 bases; nucleotides not matched to a gene: 5. The CDR3 contains 11 residues. CDR1 ENHRY and CDR2 SYGVKD come from the germline V gene. CDR3 DNA: TGTGCCGCTACAGGGGTGACTGAAGCTTTCTTT. Amino acid sequence: CAATGVTEAFF.

This sequence joins TRBV7-2 and TRBJ2-7; possibly TRBD1 or TRBD2 for D (5 bases each). This CDR3 is built from 14 residues. V was trimmed by 5 bases and J by 2 bases, leaving 13 bases between them. The V gene's germline CDR1 is SGHTA and CDR2 FQGNSA. This chain's CDR3 is CASSVRDPPYEQYF. CDR3 in DNA: TGTGCCAGCAGCGTCCGGGACCCTCCCTACGAGCAGTACTTC. The whole variable domain, filled in from reference TRBV7-2 and TRBJ2-7, reads GAGVSQSPSNKVTEKGKDVELRCDPISGHTALYWYRQSLGQGLEFLIYFQGNSAPDKSGLPSDRFSAERTGGSVSTLTIQRTQQEDSAVYLCASSVRDPPYEQYFGPGTRLTVT.

V usage is TRBV11-1 and J usage is TRBJ2-7; D unclear. This CDR3 has 14 residues. V was trimmed by 6 bases and J by 2 bases, leaving 14 bases between them. In germline, CDR1 is SGHAT, CDR2 FQDESV (reference sequence). The CDR3 bases are TGTGCCAGCAGTCTAACGACCGGGCCCTACGAGCAGTACTTC. Encoded protein: CASSLTTGPYEQYF.

This clone was observed at least ten times. The chain recombines TRBV27 with TRBJ1-4; 9 bases are a match to TRBD1. With V trimmed by 4 bases and J by 4 bases, 4 bases remained unmatched. This CDR3 comprises 15 residues. From germline, CDR1 is MNHEY and CDR2 SMNVEV (reference sequence). The DNA of the CDR3 is TGTGCCAGCAGTTCAGGGGACAGGGATAATGAAAAACTGTTTTTT. The encoded protein is CASSSGDRDNEKLFF. The complete variable domain, with remaining parts taken from reference TRBV27 and TRBJ1-4, reads EAQVTQNPRYLITVTGKKLTVTCSQNMNHEYMSWYRQDPGLGLRQIYYSMNVEVTDKGDVPEGYKVSRKEKRNFPLILESPSPNQTSLYFCASSSGDRDNEKLFFGSGTQLSVL.

This clone was detected ten times or more. This chain uses TRBV6-6 with TRBJ2-1; 9 nucleotides line up with TRBD2. This CDR3 spans 16 amino acids. Germline CDR1 and CDR2: MNHNY and SVGAGI (reference sequence). After removal of 7 bases from V and 0 bases from J, the junction contained 7 bases not matched to a gene. The CDR3 protein is CASTGLAPSSYNEQFF. CDR3 coding DNA: TGTGCCAGCACCGGACTAGCGCCCAGCTCCTACAATGAGCAGTTCTTC.

By share, this clone ranks as medium-sized. For the CDR3, the DNA is TGTGCCAGCAGGGCACAGGATTTCTATGGCTACACCTTC. As protein: CASRAQDFYGYTF. The chain has TRBV2 and TRBJ1-2; tentatively, D is TRBD1 (5 bases). The V end was cut by 6 bases, the J end by 4 bases, with 12 bases between. Germline values: CDR1 SNHLY, CDR2 FYNNEI. CDR3 length: 13 residues.

The CDR3 region has the DNA TGTGCCTGGAGTAGAGACGCCTACGAGCAGTACTTC. It codes for CAWSRDAYEQYF. The rearrangement joins TRBV30 to TRBJ2-7; D not resolved. Germline V CDR1 and CDR2: GTSNPN, SVGIG (reference sequence). V was clipped by 2 bases and J by 2 bases, with 7 bases between them. This CDR3 has 12 amino acids.

The chain's CDR3 is CASRLRELSYNEQFF. The CDR3, as DNA: TGTGCCAGCAGACTCAGAGAACTCTCCTACAATGAGCAGTTCTTC. The chain recombines TRBV6-1 with TRBJ2-1; D remains unclear. Trimming pared 6 bases from V and 0 bases from J, leaving 12 bases between. This CDR3 is built from 15 residues. Germline CDR1 and CDR2: MNHNS and SASEGT.

This clone was counted only a few times. This sequence joins TRBV7-2 and TRBJ2-7, with 8 bases lining up with TRBD2. CDR1 is SGHTA, CDR2 FQGNSA, per germline. The V segment lost 7 bases and the J segment 3 bases; nucleotides outside the gene matches: 8. The CDR3 is made up of 14 amino acids. The CDR3 protein is CASTYPTSDYEQYF. The CDR3 coding sequence is TGTGCCAGCACCTATCCGACTAGCGACTACGAGCAGTACTTC.

Only one count was recorded for this clone. This chain uses TRBV19 with TRBJ2-1, with 10 nucleotides matching TRBD2. V dropped 7 bases and J dropped 5; count of bases not matched to a gene: 8. CDR3 length: 15 amino acids. Germline V CDR1 and CDR2: LNHDA, SQIVND (reference sequence). CDR3 in DNA: TGTGCCAGTAAGCGGGAGGGCCGAGGGGACAATGAGCAGTTCTTC. Translating gives CASKREGRGDNEQFF.

The genes are TRBV15 and TRBJ2-7; 13 bases map to TRBD2. CDR1 and CDR2 from the germline V gene are LNHNV and YYDKDF (reference sequence). CDR3 size: 19 residues. Trimming cost V 1 base and J 2 bases; bases outside gene matches: 11. The CDR3 DNA is TGTGCCACCAGCAGAGTTACTAGCGGGAGGGCTGGGTGGCCCTACGAGCAGTACTTC. Amino acids: CATSRVTSGRAGWPYEQYF.

In its sample, this clone was seen many times. This rearrangement joins TRBV2 to TRBJ1-5; 9 nucleotides align to TRBD1. J was trimmed by 1 base and V by 6 bases; bases with no gene match: 4. CDR1 is SNHLY and CDR2 is FYNNEI in the germline V gene. This CDR3 comprises 15 residues. CDR3 bases: TGTGCCAGCAGAATCGGGACAGGGAGCAATCAGCCCCAGCATTTT. This translates into CASRIGTGSNQPQHF. Supplemented by reference TRBV2 and TRBJ1-5, the full variable domain reads EPEVTQTPSHQVTQMGQEVILRCVPISNHLYFYWYRQILGQKVEFLVSFYNNEISEKSEIFDDQFSVERPDGSNFTLKIRSTKLEDSAMYFCASRIGTGSNQPQHFGDGTRLSIL.